This T cell receptor (beta chain) was profiled in a study of blood T cell repertoires in COVID-19. About the research overall: Acute and convalescent COVID-19 specimens originated in the United States, Italy and Spain.

This clone occurred a few times. Produced via immunoSEQ multiplex PCR; TCRdb's table is partial and in-frame only. Of 250,000 to 300,000 clones detected, less than 85% appear once; the ten largest clones hold roughly 3%. This TCR was sampled from a woman younger than 30 with acute or convalescent COVID-19. Sequenced material: peripheral blood.

The CDR3 loop is CASSLTGGLEKLFF. The DNA of the CDR3 is TGTGCCAGCAGCTTAACAGGGGGACTTGAAAAACTGTTTTTT. The chain joins TRBV7-9 to TRBJ1-4, with TRBD1 identical over 8 bases. Germline assignment: CDR1 SEHNR and CDR2 FQNEAQ (reference sequence). The CDR3 extends over 14 amino acids. V dropped 2 bases and J dropped 7; count of bases not matched to a gene: 3.